A selection of T cell receptor beta chains follows, all from one sample in a study of blood T cells in healthy people across ages. One entry per CDR3 protein results from TCRdb running MiXCR on the 5' RACE reads. Here the sample spans about 570,000 distinct CDR3 sequences, 27% being singletons. Sample: blood. The receptors stem from a woman aged 70-85 years in good health. Both conserved end residues are part of each CDR3. The order of the fields is D gene, V gene, J gene, clone size, CDR3 DNA, CDR3 protein. The D gene is left open where the match is weak. Rows give clone size only sometimes, using once, few, many, or a class for an expanded clone.

NA	TRBV5-1	TRBJ2-3	many	TGCGCCAGCAGCTTGGCAGGGGACACAGATACGCAGTATTTT	CASSLAGDTDTQYF
TRBD2	TRBV12-3/TRBV12-4	TRBJ2-1	NA	TGTGCCAGCAGTAGGAGCGGGAGCGCCTACAATGAGCAGTTCTTC	CASSRSGSAYNEQFF
NA	TRBV29-1	TRBJ1-1	NA	TGCAGCGTTGTGTTGGCCCGAGTTCGGGCTGAAGCTTTCTTT	CSVVLARVRAEAFF
NA	TRBV30	TRBJ1-3	NA	TGTGCCTGGAGTGGAATAGCCGGAAACACCATATATTTT	CAWSGIAGNTIYF
TRBD2	TRBV5-1	TRBJ2-1	NA	TGCGCCAGCAGCTCCGGGACTAGCGGGGGGGGTGACTACAATGAGCAGTTCTTC	CASSSGTSGGGDYNEQFF
TRBD2	TRBV20-1	TRBJ2-1	many	TGCAGTGCCCCTAGCGGGGGGGCCTCCAATGAGCAGTTCTTC	CSAPSGGASNEQFF
NA	TRBV11-2	TRBJ1-1	few	TGTGCCAGCAGCTTAGAACGGCAGGGTAGGGGGAGAGCTTTCTTT	CASSLERQGRGRAFF
NA	TRBV13	TRBJ2-7	NA	TGTGCCAGCAGCCCATCGTTAGACTACGAGCAGTACTTC	CASSPSLDYEQYF
TRBD1	TRBV20-1	TRBJ2-5	NA	TGCAGTGCTAGCCCCCGGGACAGGGGGGTCAAGACCCAGTACTTC	CSASPRDRGVKTQYF
TRBD1	TRBV6-1	TRBJ1-5	NA	TGTGCCAGCCGATTCGACAGGGTTTTTCTTCAGCATCAGCCCCAGCATTTT	CASRFDRVFLQHQPQHF
NA	TRBV10-3	TRBJ2-3	NA	TGTGCCATCAGTGACGCGCTAGCAGCAGATACGCAGTATTTT	CAISDALAADTQYF